This TCR beta chain is from a study of CD4+ T cells in melanoma. Trimming removed 3 bases from V and 0 bases from J, with 11 bases in between. The CDR3 extends over 15 amino acids. CDR1 is SGHTA, CDR2 FQGNSA, per germline. Assay: immunoSEQ multiplex PCR; the TCRdb copy retains only in-frame clones and omits some. The table has around 50,000 clones, roughly 89% seen once. Sequenced material: peripheral blood. This clonotype was obtained from a human donor with melanoma. This rearrangement joins TRBV7-2 to TRBJ1-2; no clear D. This chain's CDR3 is CASSFGAGPNYGYTF. The CDR3, as DNA: TGTGCCAGCAGCTTCGGAGCGGGTCCTAACTATGGCTACACCTTC.